One and the same sample provided the 9 T cell receptor beta chains below, sequenced in a study of T-cell memory formation after mild COVID-19. TCRdb independently ran MiXCR on the 5' RACE reads; one entry per CDR3 protein. Altogether hundreds of thousands of distinct CDR3 sequences are present, roughly 21% being singletons, with the ten largest covering under 15%. The sample was PBMCs or a T cell subset sorted from them (not recorded which). These receptor sequences come from an adult woman who had mild COVID-19 (a few samples of this study predate the infection). Cell type and time point are not known.

This clonotype was seen a few times. The CDR3 here is CASSYANTGSGANVLTF. The DNA of the CDR3 is TGTGCCAGCAGTTACGCCAATACAGGGTCTGGGGCCAACGTCCTGACTTTC. The chain uses TRBV6-5 and TRBJ2-6; a weak D match, TRBD1 (6 bases). Germline V gene data show CDR1 as MNHEY and CDR2 as SVGAGI. This CDR3 comprises 17 residues. V lost 2 bases and J 1 base, leaving 12 bases between the germline ends.

V gene TRBV6-5 combines with J gene TRBJ2-5; the match to TRBD2 covers 12 bases. The CDR3 runs 16 residues. Losses at the gene ends were 3 bases for V and 4 bases for J; bases not matched to a gene: 6. Germline V gene data show CDR1 as MNHEY and CDR2 as SVGAGI. Written as DNA, the CDR3 is TGTGCCAGCAGTTATCCCTCGGGACTAGCGGGAGAGACCCAGTACTTC. Translating it yields CASSYPSGLAGETQYF.

This rearrangement joins TRBV28 to TRBJ2-1, with 11 bases identical to TRBD2. The CDR3 length is 22 residues. V dropped 4 bases and J dropped 7; count of bases not matched to a gene: 27. Germline V CDR1 and CDR2: MDHEN, SYDVKM. In DNA, the CDR3 is TGTGCCAGCAGTTGGGGATTAAAGGTGGAGGGTAGCGGGAGGGCCGGGGGTAATGAGCAGTTCTTC. Protein: CASSWGLKVEGSGRAGGNEQFF.

This clonotype was seen only a few times. The chain joins TRBV15 to TRBJ1-2, with D hard to call. This CDR3 region has 14 residues. The V end was cut by 0 bases, the J end by 3 bases, with 8 bases between. From germline, CDR1 is LNHNV and CDR2 YYDKDF (reference sequence). The CDR3 sequence is CATSRDKADYGYTF. The CDR3 DNA sequence: TGTGCCACCAGCAGAGATAAGGCTGACTATGGCTACACCTTC.

The gene calls are TRBV12-3 or TRBV12-4 and TRBJ2-7; the D is unclear. The CDR3 is 14 residues long. V lost 5 bases, J lost 2 bases, and 13 bases lay in between. The CDR3 protein is CASSPPTDPYEQYF. CDR3 DNA: TGTGCCAGCAGTCCCCCGACGGACCCCTACGAGCAGTACTTC.

This clonotype has more than one count but fewer than ten. This chain connects TRBV5-1 to TRBJ1-1; a possible D gene is TRBD1 (5 bases). CDR1 and CDR2 (germline): SGHRS, YFSETQ. V dropped 0 bases and J dropped 3 bases, with 9 bases sitting between them. The CDR3 consists of 14 residues. CDR3 in amino acids: CASSLVGEDTEAFF. The CDR3 nucleotides read TGCGCCAGCAGCTTGGTAGGGGAAGACACTGAAGCTTTCTTT. The full variable domain, with the rest looked up from reference TRBV5-1 and TRBJ1-1, is KAGVTQTPRYLIKTRGQQVTLSCSPISGHRSVSWYQQTPGQGLQFLFEYFSETQRNKGNFPGRFSGRQFSNSRSEMNVSTLELGDSALYLCASSLVGEDTEAFFGQGTRLTVV.

In this sample, this clonotype turned up a few times. The chain combines TRBV5-5 with TRBJ1-1; tentative D call: TRBD1 (6 bases). The germline V and J ends were trimmed by 0 bases and 11 bases, with 11 bases remaining between them. The CDR3 sequence is 12 residues long. CDR1 and CDR2 (germline): SGHKS, YYEKEE (reference sequence). The CDR3 loop reads CASSLVGGPAFF. The CDR3 coding sequence is TGTGCCAGCAGCTTGGTAGGGGGGCCCGCTTTCTTT.

V is TRBV5-1 and J is TRBJ2-5; TRBD1 matches at 9 bases. CDR3 length equals 15 residues. Germline assignment: CDR1 SGHRS and CDR2 YFSETQ. Trimming took 0 bases from V and 5 from J; bases not matched to a gene: 5. The CDR3 sequence is CASSLGQGVRETQYF. As DNA, the CDR3 is TGCGCCAGCAGCTTGGGACAGGGGGTGCGCGAGACCCAGTACTTC.

This clonotype has just a few counts. J is TRBJ1-4 and V is TRBV7-8, with 7 bases matching TRBD1. Per germline, CDR1 SGHVS and CDR2 FQNEAQ. The CDR3 length is 17 residues. Germline trimming cut 1 base from V and 7 bases from J; bases unmatched to any gene: 12. CDR3 sequence reads: CASSLGSPGGSGEKLFF. The CDR3 DNA sequence: TGTGCCAGCAGCTTAGGATCACCAGGGGGGAGTGGTGAAAAACTGTTTTTT.